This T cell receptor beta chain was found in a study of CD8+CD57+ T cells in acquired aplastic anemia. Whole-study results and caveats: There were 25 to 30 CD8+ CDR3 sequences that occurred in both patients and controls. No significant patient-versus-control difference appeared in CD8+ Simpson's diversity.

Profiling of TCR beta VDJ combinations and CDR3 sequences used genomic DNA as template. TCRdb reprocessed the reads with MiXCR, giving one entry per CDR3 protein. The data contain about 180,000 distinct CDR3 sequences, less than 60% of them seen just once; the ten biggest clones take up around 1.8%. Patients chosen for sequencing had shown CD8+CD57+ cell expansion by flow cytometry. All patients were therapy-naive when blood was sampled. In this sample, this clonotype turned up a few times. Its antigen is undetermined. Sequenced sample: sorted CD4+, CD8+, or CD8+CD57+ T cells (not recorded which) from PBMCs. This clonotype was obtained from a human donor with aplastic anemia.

The CDR3 loop is CASSSGRFAMYNEQFF. CDR3 DNA sequence: TGTGCCAGCAGTTCAGGCCGGTTCGCTATGTACAATGAGCAGTTCTTC. The V gene is TRBV27, the J gene TRBJ2-1; D call uncertain. Germline V CDR1 and CDR2: MNHEY, SMNVEV (reference sequence). Trimming removed 4 bases from V and 4 bases from J, with 17 bases in between. CDR3 size: 16 residues.